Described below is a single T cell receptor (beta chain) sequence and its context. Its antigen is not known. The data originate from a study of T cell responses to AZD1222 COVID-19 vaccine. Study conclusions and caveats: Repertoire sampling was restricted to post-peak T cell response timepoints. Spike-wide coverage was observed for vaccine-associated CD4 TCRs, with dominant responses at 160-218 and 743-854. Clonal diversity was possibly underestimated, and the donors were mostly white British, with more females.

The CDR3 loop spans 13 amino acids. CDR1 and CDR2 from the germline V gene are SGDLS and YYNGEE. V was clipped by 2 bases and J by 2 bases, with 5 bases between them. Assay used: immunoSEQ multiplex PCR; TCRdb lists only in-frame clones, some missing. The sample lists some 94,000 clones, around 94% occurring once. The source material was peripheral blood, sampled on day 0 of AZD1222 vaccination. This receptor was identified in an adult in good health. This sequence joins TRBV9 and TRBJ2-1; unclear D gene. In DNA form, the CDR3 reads TGTGCCAGCAGCGTGGCGACCTACAATGAGCAGTTCTTC. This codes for CASSVATYNEQFF. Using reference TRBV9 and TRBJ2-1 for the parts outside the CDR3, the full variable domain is DSGVTQTPKHLITATGQRVTLRCSPRSGDLSVYWYQQSLDQGLQFLIQYYNGEERAKGNILERFSAQQFPDLHSELNLSSLELGDSALYFCASSVATYNEQFFGPGTRLTVL.